This entry concerns a single T cell receptor (beta chain). This sample was taken from a study of blood T cell repertoires in COVID-19. Profiled with immunoSEQ multiplex PCR; TCRdb holds only in-frame clones, not every one. The table includes about 140,000 clones, roughly nine tenths detected once. The germline gives CDR1 SEHNR, CDR2 FQNEAQ (reference sequence). V trimming: 2 bases; J trimming: 2 bases; junction bases outside the gene matches: 6. The CDR3 contains 17 residues. The J gene is TRBJ2-2, the V gene TRBV7-9; TRBD2 agrees at 9 bases. The source of this sequence is a woman aged 55-70 years with active COVID-19. The sequenced sample consisted of peripheral blood. DNA of the CDR3: TGTGCCAGCAGCTTATTTCAAGCGGGAGGTAACACCGGGGAGCTGTTTTTT. This encodes CASSLFQAGGNTGELFF.